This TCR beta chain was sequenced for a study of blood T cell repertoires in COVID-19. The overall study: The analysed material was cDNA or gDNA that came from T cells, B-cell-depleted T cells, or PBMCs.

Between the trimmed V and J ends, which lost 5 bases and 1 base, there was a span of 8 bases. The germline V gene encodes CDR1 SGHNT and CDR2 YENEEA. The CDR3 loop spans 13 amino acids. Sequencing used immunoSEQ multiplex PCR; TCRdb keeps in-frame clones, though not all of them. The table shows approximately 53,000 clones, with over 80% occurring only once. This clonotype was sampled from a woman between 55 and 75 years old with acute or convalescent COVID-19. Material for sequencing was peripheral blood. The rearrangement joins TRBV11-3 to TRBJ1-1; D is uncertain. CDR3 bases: TGTGCCAGCAGCGTAGGGAGGAACACTGAAGCTTTCTTT. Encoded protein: CASSVGRNTEAFF. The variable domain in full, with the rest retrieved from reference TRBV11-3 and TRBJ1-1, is EAGVVQSPRYKIIEKKQPVAFWCNPISGHNTLYWYLQNLGQGPELLIRYENEEAVDDSQLPKDRFSAERLKGVDSTLKIQPAELGDSAVYLCASSVGRNTEAFFGQGTRLTVV.